This TCR beta chain came from a study of tumor-infiltrating lymphocytes in primary liver carcinoma. From unsorted bulk tissue weighing roughly 17-34 mg, DNA and RNA were co-extracted. Patients diagnosed with primary liver carcinoma received treatment through surgical resection. Patients were chronically HBV-infected and treatment-naive. Sampling of every tumor involved five separate regions. These included the tumor centre. The sample holds one count of this clonotype. Total RNA amounting to roughly 0.5 ug was the source from which TCR beta cDNA was made with a constant-region primer. Slightly modified ARM-PCR served as the procedure for the TCR beta libraries. These libraries came from three rounds of nested multiplex PCR. Investigators reported that the first two PCR rounds, at about 9 cycles each, used TRBV1-TRBV30 forward primers with a C-beta reverse primer. TCRdb recomputed calls from the multiplex PCR reads with MiXCR, one row per CDR3 protein. The sample yields about 100,000 distinct CDR3 sequences, more than 65% seen once.

CDR1 is SQVTM and CDR2 is ANQGSEA in the germline V gene. Trimming shortened V by 4 bases and J by 4 bases, and 17 bases separated the two germline ends. CDR3 length equals 14 residues. Sequencing input: liver tumor tissue from sampling region 2. The sample's subset: tumor region T2, inferior pole. The chain has TRBV29-1 and TRBJ2-7; D gene unclear. This clonotype was obtained from an older woman with primary liver carcinoma and hepatitis B virus infection. The CDR3 DNA reads as TGCAGCGTTGGATTTATAGAATGGGATTACGAGCAGTACTTC. Its protein product is CSVGFIEWDYEQYF.